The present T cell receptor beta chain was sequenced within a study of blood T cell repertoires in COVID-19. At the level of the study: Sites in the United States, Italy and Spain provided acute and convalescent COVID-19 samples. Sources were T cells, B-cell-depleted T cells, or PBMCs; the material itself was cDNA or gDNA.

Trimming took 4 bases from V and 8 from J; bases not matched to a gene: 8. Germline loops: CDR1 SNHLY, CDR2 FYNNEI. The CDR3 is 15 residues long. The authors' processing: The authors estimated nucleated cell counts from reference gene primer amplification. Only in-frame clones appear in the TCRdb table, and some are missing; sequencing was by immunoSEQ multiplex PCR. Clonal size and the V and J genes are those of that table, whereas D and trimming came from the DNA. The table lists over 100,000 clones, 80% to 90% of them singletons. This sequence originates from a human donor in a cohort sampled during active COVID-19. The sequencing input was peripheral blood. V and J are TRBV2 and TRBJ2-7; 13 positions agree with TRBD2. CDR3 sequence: CASSAKTSGRNQQYF. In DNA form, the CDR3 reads TGTGCCAGCAGTGCGAAGACTAGCGGGAGGAACCAGCAGTACTTC.